The clone carrying this T cell receptor (beta chain) has at least ten counts. The TCR beta CDR3 regions underwent amplification using RNA transcripts as the source. Primed by the HTBI set, a first-round RT-PCR was run on the TCR CDR3. TCRdb redid the calling of the multiplex PCR reads with MiXCR, one entry per CDR3 protein. The profile shows about 400,000 distinct CDR3 sequences, under 15% of them singletons. The sample comes from a study of T cells in Graves' hyperthyroidism and ophthalmopathy. Germline values: CDR1 SQVTM, CDR2 ANQGSEA. Trimming cost V 8 bases and J 2 bases; bases outside gene matches: 4. The CDR3 runs to 13 residues. Diagnoses rested on clinical symptoms, serum thyroxine and TRAb, thyroid ultrasound and orbital computed tomography.

The chain is built from TRBV29-1 and TRBJ2-3, with 10 bases matching TRBD2. This TCR was recovered from a man aged 18 to 35 with Graves' ophthalmopathy. Sequenced input: blood. For the CDR3, the DNA is TGCAGCTCAGGACTAGCGGCCACAGATACGCAGTATTTT. Its translation: CSSGLAATDTQYF.